This section outlines one TCR beta chain sequence together with its context. A single base separates this from a much larger clone, so it may be a read error. This entry belongs to a study of blood T cells in healthy people across ages. With a J-beta primer mix and a sample-barcoded 5' primer, a second PCR ran 7 to 11 cycles. One entry per CDR3 protein, called by TCRdb with MiXCR from the 5' RACE reads. The sample consists of some 1,500,000 distinct CDR3 sequences, around 40% of them appearing once. The sequenced sample was blood. This receptor was taken from a woman in her late teens or twenties in good health.

The CDR3 is CASSMGRGYEQYF. CDR3 coding DNA: TGTGCCAGCAGCATGGGCAGGGGCTACGAGCAGTACTTC. The chain employs TRBV12-3 or TRBV12-4 and TRBJ2-7, with a tentative D call TRBD1 (6 bases). The CDR3 is 13 amino acids. The V and J ends lost 6 bases and 3 bases respectively, with 12 bases between them.